The rows below give T cell receptor beta chains drawn from one sample of a study of graft-versus-host responses after intestinal transplantation. No antigens are known for them. Sequencing was performed with immunoSEQ multiplex PCR; in TCRdb, only in-frame clones are kept and a portion is missing. Of about 73,000 clones in the sample, 90% are singletons; the top ten hold about 4%. The sample here was unstimulated CD8+ T cells sorted from spleen or lymph node cells, taken before transplant. The receptor source for this set is a human donor who was the organ donor for an intestinal transplant. Each CDR3 is given with its conserved first and last residue. Each record gives: J gene, CDR3 length, clone size, D gene, V gene, CDR3 DNA, CDR3 protein. The D gene is left open where the match is weak. Not all rows give a size; the values are once, few, many and, for expanded clones, a class.

TRBJ2-3,14,-,TRBD1,TRBV30,TGTGCCTGGAGAGGACAGGGTGAAGCAGATACGCAGTATTTT,CAWRGQGEADTQYF
TRBJ1-5,13,-,-,TRBV15,TGTGCCACCAGCAGGGCACCCGCGGGGCCCCAGCATTTT,CATSRAPAGPQHF
TRBJ2-4,13,-,TRBD1,TRBV7-2,TGTGCCAGCAGGGGAACAGGGGGGAACATTCAGTACTTC,CASRGTGGNIQYF
TRBJ1-2,15,-,TRBD1,TRBV27,TGTGCCAGCAGTTTGCAACCGGGACAGGGGTATGGCTACACCTTC,CASSLQPGQGYGYTF
TRBJ2-1,15,-,-,TRBV4-1,TGCGCCAGCAGCCAAGTTACTAACACGCTAACTGAGCAGTTCTTC,CASSQVTNTLTEQFF
TRBJ1-4,19,-,TRBD1,TRBV7-9,TGTGCCAGCAGCACCGATCAACAGGGGCCTGTTTCAACTAATGAAAAACTGTTTTTT,CASSTDQQGPVSTNEKLFF
TRBJ2-3,16,-,-,TRBV7-8,TGTGCCAGCAGCCCAGTTGCTAGCGCGGGCACAGATACGCAGTATTTT,CASSPVASAGTDTQYF
TRBJ2-3,17,-,-,TRBV19,TGTGCCAGTAGTATAGATCGACGGCGGGGCCGCACAGATACGCAGTATTTT,CASSIDRRRGRTDTQYF
TRBJ1-1,15,-,-,TRBV27,TGTGCCAGCTGCTTCGAGGGTCGGGGTGGCACTGAAGCTTTCTTT,CASCFEGRGGTEAFF
TRBJ2-1,17,once,TRBD1,TRBV7-8,TGTGCCAGCAGCGTAGCCTCGGGACAGGGAAACTACAATGAGCAGTTCTTC,CASSVASGQGNYNEQFF
TRBJ1-5,14,-,-,TRBV5-8,TGTGCCAGCAGCTTTCGCCAGGGAAATCAGCCCCAGCATTTT,CASSFRQGNQPQHF
TRBJ1-4,14,-,TRBD1,TRBV7-2,TGTGCCAGCAGACCAACAGGGGGTGGGGAAAAACTGTTTTTT,CASRPTGGGEKLFF
TRBJ2-5,15,-,TRBD2,TRBV2,TGTGCCAGCAGTCCGGGACTAGCGGGGAAAGAGACCCAGTACTTC,CASSPGLAGKETQYF
TRBJ1-1,12,-,-,TRBV10-2,TGCGCCAGCAGTGAGGGGGACAATGAAGCTTTCTTT,CASSEGDNEAFF
TRBJ1-2,15,-,TRBD1,TRBV28,TGTGCCAGCAGTGGGGGACAGGGGCTAGTATGGGGCTACACCTTC,CASSGGQGLVWGYTF
TRBJ2-3,15,-,-,TRBV7-9,TGTGCCAGCAGCTTATCGAGTCTTAGCACAGATACGCAGTATTTT,CASSLSSLSTDTQYF
TRBJ2-3,15,-,-,TRBV28,TGTGCCAGCAGTTTAAGCAGGGCAGTGGCAGATACGCAGTATTTT,CASSLSRAVADTQYF
TRBJ2-2,15,few,-,TRBV6-1,TGTGCCAGCAGTAGAACACAGGGCAGCACCGGGGAGCTGTTTTTT,CASSRTQGSTGELFF
TRBJ1-4,13,-,-,TRBV27,TGTGCCAGCAGTTTATGGCAGAATGAAAAACTGTTTTTT,CASSLWQNEKLFF
TRBJ1-2,15,-,TRBD1,TRBV9,TGTGCCAGCAGCACTGCCGGGACAGGGGACTATGGCTACACCTTC,CASSTAGTGDYGYTF
TRBJ2-1,14,-,-,TRBV7-7,TGTGCTAGCAGCCCTAGTTTGGCGTACAATGAGCAGTTCTTC,CASSPSLAYNEQFF
TRBJ1-6,17,-,-,TRBV2,TGTGCCAGCAGTCAGTCCCCGGGGGTTTGGTTAAATTCACCCCTCCACTTT,CASSQSPGVWLNSPLHF
TRBJ2-3,19,-,TRBD1,TRBV7-8,TGTGCCAGCAGCTTAGCGCGGCTGGGTAGGACAGGAGACACAGATACGCAGTATTTT,CASSLARLGRTGDTDTQYF
TRBJ1-2,16,-,-,TRBV28,TGTGCCAGCAGTTTGGACGTATTATCGGGGGACTATGGCTACACCTTC,CASSLDVLSGDYGYTF
TRBJ2-1,15,-,TRBD2,TRBV27,TGTGCCAGCAGTTTAAGCAAGCGGGGGGCTTATGAGCAGTTCTTC,CASSLSKRGAYEQFF
TRBJ2-1,16,-,TRBD2,TRBV27,TGTGCCAGCATGCTAGCGGGGGGGACCTCCTACAATGAGCAGTTCTTC,CASMLAGGTSYNEQFF
TRBJ1-2,14,-,-,TRBV7-9,TGTGCCAGCAGCCGCGAGCAGGGTAACTATGGCTACACCTTC,CASSREQGNYGYTF
TRBJ2-1,15,-,TRBD2,TRBV7-9,TGTGCCAGCAGCGCCGGACTAGGAGGAAACAATGAGCAGTTCTTC,CASSAGLGGNNEQFF
TRBJ1-5,12,-,-,TRBV19,TGTGCCAGTAAGCTGGGAGTTCAGCCCCAGCATTTT,CASKLGVQPQHF
TRBJ1-1,18,-,TRBD1,TRBV27,TGTGCCAGCAGTCCCCCGACCGGGACAGATATTGGGATGACTGAAGCTTTCTTT,CASSPPTGTDIGMTEAFF
TRBJ2-2,14,-,-,TRBV7-3,TGTGCCAGCAGCTTAGCAGGGGCCCCCGGGGAGCTGTTTTTT,CASSLAGAPGELFF
TRBJ1-1,15,-,TRBD1,TRBV15,TGTGCCACCAGCAGAGCCGGGACAGGGCGGACTGAAGCTTTCTTT,CATSRAGTGRTEAFF
TRBJ2-1,16,-,TRBD2,TRBV7-9,TGTGCCAGCAGCCCCGGGACTACAAACCTCCACAATGAGCAGTTCTTC,CASSPGTTNLHNEQFF
TRBJ1-2,15,-,-,TRBV28,TGTGCCAGCAGTCCATCCGTTCAGGCTGTACATGGCTACACCTTC,CASSPSVQAVHGYTF
TRBJ1-3,18,-,-,TRBV5-1,TGCGCCAGCAGCATGACAGGAACACTATTTCCCTCTGGAAACACCATATATTTT,CASSMTGTLFPSGNTIYF
TRBJ2-1,14,-,-,TRBV7-9,TGTGCCAGCAGCTTGATCTCAAGGGGTAATGAGCAGTTCTTC,CASSLISRGNEQFF
TRBJ1-5,14,-,-,TRBV6-1,TGTGCCAGCAGTGAGGGGTCGGACTATCAGCCCCAGCATTTT,CASSEGSDYQPQHF
TRBJ2-5,15,-,TRBD1,TRBV6-6,TGTGCCAGCAGTCCCTTCCGGACAGGTCCAGAGACCCAGTACTTC,CASSPFRTGPETQYF
TRBJ2-6,17,-,-,TRBV28,TGTGCCAGCAGTTTCTATACAGGAACTTCTGGGGCCAACGTCCTGACTTTC,CASSFYTGTSGANVLTF